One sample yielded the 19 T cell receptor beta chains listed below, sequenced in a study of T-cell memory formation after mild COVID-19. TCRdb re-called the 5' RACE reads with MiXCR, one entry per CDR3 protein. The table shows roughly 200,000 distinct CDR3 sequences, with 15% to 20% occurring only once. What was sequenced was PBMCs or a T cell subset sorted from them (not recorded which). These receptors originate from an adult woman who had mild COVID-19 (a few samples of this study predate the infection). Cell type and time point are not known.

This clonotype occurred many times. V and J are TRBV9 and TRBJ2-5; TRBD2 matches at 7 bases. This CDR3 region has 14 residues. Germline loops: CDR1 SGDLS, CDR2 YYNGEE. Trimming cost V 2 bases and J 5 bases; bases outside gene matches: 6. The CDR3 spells CASSVGTTLETQYF. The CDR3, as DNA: TGTGCCAGCAGCGTCGGGACTACCTTGGAGACCCAGTACTTC.

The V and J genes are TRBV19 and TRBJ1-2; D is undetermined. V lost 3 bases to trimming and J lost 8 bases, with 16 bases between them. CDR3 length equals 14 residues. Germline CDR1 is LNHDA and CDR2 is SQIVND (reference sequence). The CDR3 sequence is CASSIYPGAWGYTF. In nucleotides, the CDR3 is TGTGCCAGTAGTATCTATCCCGGCGCCTGGGGCTACACCTTC.

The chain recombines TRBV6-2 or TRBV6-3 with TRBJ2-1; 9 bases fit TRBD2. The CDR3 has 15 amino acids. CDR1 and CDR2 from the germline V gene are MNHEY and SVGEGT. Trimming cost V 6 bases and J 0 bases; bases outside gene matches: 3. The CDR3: CASRFSGSSYNEQFF. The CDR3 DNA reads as TGTGCCAGCAGATTTAGCGGGAGCTCCTACAATGAGCAGTTCTTC.

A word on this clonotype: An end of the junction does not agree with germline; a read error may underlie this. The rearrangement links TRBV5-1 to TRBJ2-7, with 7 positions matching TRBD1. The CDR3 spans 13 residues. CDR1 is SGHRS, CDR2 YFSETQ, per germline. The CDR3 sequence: CTSSKTGQYEQYF. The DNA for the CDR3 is TGCACCAGCAGCAAAACGGGACAGTACGAGCAGTACTTC. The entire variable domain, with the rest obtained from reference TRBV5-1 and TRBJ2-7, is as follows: KAGVTQTPRYLIKTRGQQVTLSCSPISGHRSVSWYQQTPGQGLQFLFEYFSETQRNKGNFPGRFSGRQFSNSRSEMNVSTLELGDSALYLCTSSKTGQYEQYFGPGTRLTVT.

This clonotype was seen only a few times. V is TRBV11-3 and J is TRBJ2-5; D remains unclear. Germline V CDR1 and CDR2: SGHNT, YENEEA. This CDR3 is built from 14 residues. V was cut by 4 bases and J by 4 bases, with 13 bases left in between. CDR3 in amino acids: CASSSRRDPETQYF. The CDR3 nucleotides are TGTGCCAGCAGCTCCCGAAGGGATCCAGAGACCCAGTACTTC.

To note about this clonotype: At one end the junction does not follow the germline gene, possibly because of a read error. The CDR3 here is CASGLSRAGGYTF. CDR3 coding DNA: TGTGCCAGCGGCTTAAGCAGGGCGGGGGGCTACACCTTC. The chain is built from TRBV7-9 and TRBJ1-2; maybe TRBD1 (5 bases). CDR1 is SEHNR, CDR2 FQNEAQ, per germline (reference sequence). The CDR3 has 13 amino acids.

CDR3 sequence: CAWSPRQGLGGPQHF. In nucleotides, the CDR3 is TGTGCCTGGAGTCCGAGACAGGGCTTGGGGGGGCCCCAGCATTTT. The J gene is TRBJ1-5, the V gene TRBV30; 7 nucleotides match TRBD1. Trimming removed 2 bases from V and 9 bases from J; junction bases left unmatched: 13. Germline V gives CDR1 GTSNPN, CDR2 SVGIG (reference sequence). This CDR3 has 15 amino acids.

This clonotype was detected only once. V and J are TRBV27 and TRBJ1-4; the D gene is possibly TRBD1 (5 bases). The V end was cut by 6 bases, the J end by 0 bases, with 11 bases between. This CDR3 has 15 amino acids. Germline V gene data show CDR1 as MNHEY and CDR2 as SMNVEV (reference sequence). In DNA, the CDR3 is TGTGCCAGCAGCCCGACAGCGGCAACTAATGAAAAACTGTTTTTT. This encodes CASSPTAATNEKLFF.

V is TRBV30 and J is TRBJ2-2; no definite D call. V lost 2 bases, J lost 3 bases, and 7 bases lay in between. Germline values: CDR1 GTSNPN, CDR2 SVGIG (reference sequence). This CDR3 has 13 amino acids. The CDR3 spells CAWSRPDTGELFF. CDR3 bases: TGTGCCTGGAGTCGACCGGACACCGGGGAGCTGTTTTTT. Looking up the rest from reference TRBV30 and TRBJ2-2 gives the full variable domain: SQTIHQWPATLVQPVGSPLSLECTVEGTSNPNLYWYRQAAGRGLQLLFYSVGIGQISSEVPQNLSASRPQDRQFILSSKKLLLSDSGFYLCAWSRPDTGELFFGEGSRLTVL.

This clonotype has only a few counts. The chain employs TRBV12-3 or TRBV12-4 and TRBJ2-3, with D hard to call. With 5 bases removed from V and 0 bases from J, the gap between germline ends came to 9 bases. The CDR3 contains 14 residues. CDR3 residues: CASSLRPSTDTQYF. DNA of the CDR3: TGTGCCAGCAGTCTCCGACCGAGCACAGATACGCAGTATTTT.

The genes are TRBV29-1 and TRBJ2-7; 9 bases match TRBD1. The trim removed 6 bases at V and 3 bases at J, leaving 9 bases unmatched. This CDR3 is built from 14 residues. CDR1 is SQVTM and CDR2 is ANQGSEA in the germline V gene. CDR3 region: CSVMIPGQGYEQYF. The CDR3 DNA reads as TGCAGCGTCATGATTCCGGGACAGGGCTACGAGCAGTACTTC.

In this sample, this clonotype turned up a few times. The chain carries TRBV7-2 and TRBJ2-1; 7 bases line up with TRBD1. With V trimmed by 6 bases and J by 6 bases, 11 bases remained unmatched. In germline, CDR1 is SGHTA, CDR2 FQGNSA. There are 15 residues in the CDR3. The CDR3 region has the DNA TGTGCCAGCAGTCTTAGGGACAGTACCTTCAATGAGCAGTTCTTC. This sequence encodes CASSLRDSTFNEQFF.

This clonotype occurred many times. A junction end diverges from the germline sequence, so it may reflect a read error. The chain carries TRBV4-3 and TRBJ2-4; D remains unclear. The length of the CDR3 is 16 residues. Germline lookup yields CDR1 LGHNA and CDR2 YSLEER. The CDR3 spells CASSEEFGRAKNIQYF. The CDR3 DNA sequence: TGCGCCAGCAGCGAAGAATTCGGGCGAGCCAAAAACATTCAGTACTTC.

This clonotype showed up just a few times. The CDR3: CATSDSRAGGTDTQYF. The DNA of the CDR3 is TGTGCCACCAGTGATTCCCGAGCGGGGGGCACAGATACGCAGTATTTT. The gene calls are TRBV24-1 and TRBJ2-3; TRBD2 aligns across 8 bases. The ends lost 2 bases at V and 1 base at J; junction bases unmatched: 4. Germline V lookup: CDR1 KGHDR, CDR2 SFDVKD. There are 16 residues in the CDR3.

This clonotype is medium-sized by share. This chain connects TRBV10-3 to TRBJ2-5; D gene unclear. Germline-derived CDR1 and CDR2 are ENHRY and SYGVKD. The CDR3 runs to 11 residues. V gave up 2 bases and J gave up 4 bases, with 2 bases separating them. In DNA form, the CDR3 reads TGTGCCATCAGTGAGCGAGAGACCCAGTACTTC. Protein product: CAISERETQYF.

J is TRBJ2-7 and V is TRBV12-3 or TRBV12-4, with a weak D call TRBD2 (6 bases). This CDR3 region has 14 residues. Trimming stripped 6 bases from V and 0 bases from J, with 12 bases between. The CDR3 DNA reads TGTGCCAGCAGGGGGGGAGGAGGCTCCTACGAGCAGTACTTC. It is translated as CASRGGGGSYEQYF.

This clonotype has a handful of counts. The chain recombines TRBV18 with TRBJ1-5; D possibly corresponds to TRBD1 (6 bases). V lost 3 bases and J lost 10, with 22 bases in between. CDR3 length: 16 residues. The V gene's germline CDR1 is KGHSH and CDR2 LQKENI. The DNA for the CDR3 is TGTGCCAGCTCACCGGAGAGACAGGTCGTCGGAGGACCCCAGCATTTT. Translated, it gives CASSPERQVVGGPQHF.

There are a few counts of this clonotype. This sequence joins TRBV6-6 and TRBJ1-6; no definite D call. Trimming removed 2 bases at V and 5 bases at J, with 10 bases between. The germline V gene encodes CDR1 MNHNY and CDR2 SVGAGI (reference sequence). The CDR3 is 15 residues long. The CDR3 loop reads CASSYPDRDNSPLHF. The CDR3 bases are TGTGCCAGCAGTTACCCCGACCGAGATAATTCACCCCTCCACTTT.

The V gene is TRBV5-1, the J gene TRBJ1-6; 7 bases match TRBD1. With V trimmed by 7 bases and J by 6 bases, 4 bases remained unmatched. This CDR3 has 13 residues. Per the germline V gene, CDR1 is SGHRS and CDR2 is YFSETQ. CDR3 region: CASGEGANSPLHF. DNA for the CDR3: TGCGCCAGCGGGGAGGGGGCTAATTCACCCCTCCACTTT.